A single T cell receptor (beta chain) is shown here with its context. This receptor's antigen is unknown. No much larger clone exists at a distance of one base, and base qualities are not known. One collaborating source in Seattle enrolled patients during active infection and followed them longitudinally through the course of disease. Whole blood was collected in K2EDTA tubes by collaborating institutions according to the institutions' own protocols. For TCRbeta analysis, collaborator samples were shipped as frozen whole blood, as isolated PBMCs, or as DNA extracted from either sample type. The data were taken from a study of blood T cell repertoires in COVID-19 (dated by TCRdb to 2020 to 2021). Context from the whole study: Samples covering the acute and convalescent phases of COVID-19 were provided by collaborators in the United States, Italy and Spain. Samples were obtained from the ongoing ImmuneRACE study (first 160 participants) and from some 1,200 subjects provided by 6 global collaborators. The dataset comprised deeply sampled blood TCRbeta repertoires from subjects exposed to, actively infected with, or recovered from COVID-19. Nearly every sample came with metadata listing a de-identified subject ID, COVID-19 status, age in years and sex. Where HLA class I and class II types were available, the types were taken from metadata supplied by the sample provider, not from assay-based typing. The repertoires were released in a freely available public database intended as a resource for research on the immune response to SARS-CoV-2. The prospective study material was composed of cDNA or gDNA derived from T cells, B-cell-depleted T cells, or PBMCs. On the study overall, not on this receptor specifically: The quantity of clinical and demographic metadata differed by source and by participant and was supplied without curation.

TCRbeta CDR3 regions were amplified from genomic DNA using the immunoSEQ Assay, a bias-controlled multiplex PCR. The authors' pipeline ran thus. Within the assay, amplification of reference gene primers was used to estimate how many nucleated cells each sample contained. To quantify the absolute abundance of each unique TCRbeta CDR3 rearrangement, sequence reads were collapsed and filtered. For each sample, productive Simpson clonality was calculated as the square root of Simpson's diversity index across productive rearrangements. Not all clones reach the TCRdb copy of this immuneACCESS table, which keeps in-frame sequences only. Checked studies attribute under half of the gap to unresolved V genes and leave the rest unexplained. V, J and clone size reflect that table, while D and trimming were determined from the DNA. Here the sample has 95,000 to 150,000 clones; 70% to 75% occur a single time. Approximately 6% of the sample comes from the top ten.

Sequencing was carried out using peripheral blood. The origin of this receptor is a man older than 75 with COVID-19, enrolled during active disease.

CDR3 reads: CASSLVMNTEAFF. The DNA sequence is given as TGTGCCAGCAGTTTAGTCATGAACACTGAAGCTTTCTTT. The V and J genes are TRBV28 and TRBJ1-1; the D segment cannot be called with confidence. CDR1 is given as MDHEN and CDR2 as SYDVKM, both from the germline V gene. The trim is 2 bases for V and 0 bases for J, with a gap of 4 bases between the germline ends. The cysteine opens and the phenylalanine closes a CDR3 of 13 amino acids. Left in the record is the CDR3 DNA by itself, 39 bases read in frame from the first base.